The 4 T cell receptor beta chains given below trace back to one sample, sequenced in a study of blood T cells in healthy people across ages. The second PCR ran roughly 6 to 12 cycles with a sample-barcoded 5' primer and J-beta primers. TCRdb analysed the 5' RACE reads with MiXCR anew, one entry per CDR3 protein. The sample records 2 million or so distinct CDR3 sequences, about 49% being singletons. The sequenced sample was blood. Receptor source: a woman aged 40 to 55 in good health.

The rearrangement uses TRBV28 and TRBJ1-6; no firm D call. Germline loops: CDR1 MDHEN, CDR2 SYDVKM. This CDR3 spans 16 amino acids. With 7 bases removed from V and 1 base from J, the gap between germline ends came to 14 bases. The CDR3 DNA is TGTGCCAGCACATCCCACTTGGGGTCCTATAATTCACCCCTCCACTTT. It is translated as CASTSHLGSYNSPLHF.

The gene calls are TRBV11-2 and TRBJ2-1; perhaps TRBD2 as D (7 bases). The ends were cut back, 7 bases at V and 12 bases at J, with 19 bases in the middle. CDR3 length equals 13 residues. Germline loops: CDR1 SGHAT, CDR2 FQNNGV. The CDR3 protein is CASTGGASNWQFF. Here the CDR3 DNA reads TGTGCCAGCACTGGGGGGGCCTCCAATTGGCAGTTCTTC.

This clonotype was seen more than once but under ten times. The V gene is TRBV6-1, the J gene TRBJ2-7, with 10 bases aligning to TRBD1. Germline CDR1 and CDR2: MNHNS and SASEGT. This CDR3 spans 15 amino acids. The V segment lost 6 bases and the J segment 3 bases; nucleotides outside the gene matches: 8. The CDR3 loop reads CASRSGTGAFYEQYF. The DNA for the CDR3 is TGTGCCAGCAGAAGCGGGACAGGGGCGTTCTACGAGCAGTACTTC.

This clonotype has just a few counts. The chain couples TRBV11-2 to TRBJ2-5, with 9 bases aligning to TRBD2. Trimming cost V 3 bases and J 1 base; bases outside gene matches: 12. From germline, CDR1 is SGHAT and CDR2 FQNNGV. This CDR3 region has 18 residues. The CDR3, as DNA: TGTGCCAGCAGCTTGGCTCCAAGAAAGGGACTAGCCCAAGAGACCCAGTACTTC. It encodes CASSLAPRKGLAQETQYF. The full variable domain, with the rest looked up from reference TRBV11-2 and TRBJ2-5, is EAGVAQSPRYKIIEKRQSVAFWCNPISGHATLYWYQQILGQGPKLLIQFQNNGVVDDSQLPKDRFSAERLKGVDSTLKIQPAKLEDSAVYLCASSLAPRKGLAQETQYFGPGTRLLVL.